This T cell receptor (beta chain) was sequenced in a study of neoadjuvant nivolumab and ipilimumab in lung cancer. General study findings and limits: A small number of samples were TCR sequenced. From pretherapy to surgery, tumor richness and clonality rose with dual therapy. Blood richness before therapy tracked richness in tumors resected after neoadjuvant therapy.

CDR1 and CDR2 (germline): SGDLS, YYNGEE. Trimming at V came to 7 bases and at J to 5 bases, leaving 5 bases not matched to a gene. This CDR3 has 13 residues. Notes on this clone: As yet, its antigen is unknown.

Libraries were prepared by immunoSEQ multiplex PCR; TCRdb keeps only in-frame clonotypes and omits some of them. The sample records about 13,000 clones, roughly 70% being singletons. Sequencing was performed on peripheral blood, taken after neoadjuvant nivolumab, alone or with ipilimumab, at or shortly before surgery. The J gene is TRBJ2-2, the V gene TRBV9, with 7 positions matching TRBD1. This TCR derives from an adult with non-small cell lung cancer. The CDR3 DNA reads as TGTGCCAGCCGACAGGGTGTGACCGGGGAGCTGTTTTTT. Translating gives CASRQGVTGELFF.